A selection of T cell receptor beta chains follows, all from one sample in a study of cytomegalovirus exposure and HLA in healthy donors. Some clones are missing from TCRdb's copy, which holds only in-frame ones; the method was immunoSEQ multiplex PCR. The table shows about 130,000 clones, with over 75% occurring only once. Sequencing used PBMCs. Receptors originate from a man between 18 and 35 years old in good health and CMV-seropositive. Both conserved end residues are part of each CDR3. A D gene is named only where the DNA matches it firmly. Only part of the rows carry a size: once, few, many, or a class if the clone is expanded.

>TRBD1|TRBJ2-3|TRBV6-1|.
TGTGCCAGCAGTGAGGGGGACAGGCTCACAGATACGCAGTATTTT
CASSEGDRLTDTQYF
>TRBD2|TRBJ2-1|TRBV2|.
TGTGCCAGCAGTCGGCGGGAGGATGGTGAGCAGTTCTTC
CASSRREDGEQFF
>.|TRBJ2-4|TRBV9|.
TGTGCCAGCAGCGTAGCGGGGACTGGAGTGGACATTCAGTACTTC
CASSVAGTGVDIQYF
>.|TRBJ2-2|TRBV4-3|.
TGCGCCAGCAGCAGGGGGGGGCCGGGCACCGGGGAGCTGTTTTTT
CASSRGGPGTGELFF
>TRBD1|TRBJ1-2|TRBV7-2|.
TGTGCCAGCAGCCTGTCAGCAGGGGGATCGGGCTACACCTTC
CASSLSAGGSGYTF
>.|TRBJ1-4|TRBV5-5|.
TGTGCCAGCAGTATACAGGTAGCGGGTGAAAAACTGTTTTTT
CASSIQVAGEKLFF
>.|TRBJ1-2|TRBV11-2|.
TGTGCCAGCAGCTTAGGACCGGGATGGGATTATGGCTACACCTTC
CASSLGPGWDYGYTF
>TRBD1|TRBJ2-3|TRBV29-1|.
TGCAGCGTTCAGGGGACAGTAAGCACAGATACGCAGTATTTT
CSVQGTVSTDTQYF
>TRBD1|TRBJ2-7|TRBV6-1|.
TGTGCCAGCAGTGAATATTTACAGGGGAACTACGAGCAGTACTTC
CASSEYLQGNYEQYF
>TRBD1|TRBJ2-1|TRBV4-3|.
TGCGCCAGCAGCCAAGGGGACAGCTCCTACAATGAGCAGTTCTTC
CASSQGDSSYNEQFF
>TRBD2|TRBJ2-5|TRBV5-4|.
TGTGCCAGCAGCCCAGGTGGACTAGCGGGAGGAGAGACCCAGTACTTC
CASSPGGLAGGETQYF
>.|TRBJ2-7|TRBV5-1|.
TGCGCCAGCAGCTTGAGTGCGGGCGTAGCCCTCGAGCAGTACTTC
CASSLSAGVALEQYF
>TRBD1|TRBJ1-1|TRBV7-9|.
TGTGCCAGCAGCTTCGACAGGGTGAGAGCCATGAACACTGAAGCTTTCTTT
CASSFDRVRAMNTEAFF
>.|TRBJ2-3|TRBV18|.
TGTGCCAGCTCACCAAGGGACACCCGCACAGATACGCAGTATTTT
CASSPRDTRTDTQYF
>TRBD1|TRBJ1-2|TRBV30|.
TGTGCGGCCGGGACAGCCTACGATAACTATGGCTACACCTTC
CAAGTAYDNYGYTF
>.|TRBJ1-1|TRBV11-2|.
TGTGCCAGCAGCTTAGAGTGGCGGGAGCGGCGCACTGAAGCTTTCTTT
CASSLEWRERRTEAFF
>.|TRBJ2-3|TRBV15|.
TGTGCCACCAGCAGAGATTTGGTTGGTAGCTCGGATACGCAGTATTTT
CATSRDLVGSSDTQYF
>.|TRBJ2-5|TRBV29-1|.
TGCAGCGTTTACAGTTCCCAAGAGACCCAGTACTTC
CSVYSSQETQYF
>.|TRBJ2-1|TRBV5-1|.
TGCGCCAGCAGCTTGGCCGTCACAAATGAGCAGTTCTTC
CASSLAVTNEQFF
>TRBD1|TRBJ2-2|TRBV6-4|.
TGTGCCAGCAGTGCGGGACAGCCGAACACCGGGGAGCTGTTTTTT
CASSAGQPNTGELFF
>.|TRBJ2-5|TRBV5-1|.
TGCGCCAGCAGCTTGGGGCAGGCACAAGAGACCCAGTACTTC
CASSLGQAQETQYF
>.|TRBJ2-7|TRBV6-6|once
TGTGCCAGCAGTTACCCTAATAACGAGCAGTACTTC
CASSYPNNEQYF
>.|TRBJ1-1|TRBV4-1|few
TGCGCCAGCAGCCAAGGACAGTATTACACTGAAGCTTTCTTT
CASSQGQYYTEAFF
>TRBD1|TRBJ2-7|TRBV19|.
TGTGCCAGTACCGCACGGACAGGCCGACCCTACGAGCAGTACTTC
CASTARTGRPYEQYF
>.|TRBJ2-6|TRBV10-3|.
TGTGCCATCAGTGAGGACAGGCTATCAGGGGCCAACGTCCTGACTTTC
CAISEDRLSGANVLTF
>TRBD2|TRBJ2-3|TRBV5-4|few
TGTGCCAGCAGCTTGGCCGCCCGGGGACTAGCGGGAGTGGATACGCAGTATTTT
CASSLAARGLAGVDTQYF
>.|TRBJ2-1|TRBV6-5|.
TGTGCCAGCAGTTACTCGAAGGGGCTCTACAATGAGCAGTTCTTC
CASSYSKGLYNEQFF
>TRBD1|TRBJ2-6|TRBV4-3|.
TGCGCCAGCAGCCCCAGGGGGTCTGGGGCCAACGTCCTGACTTTC
CASSPRGSGANVLTF